Below, 14 T cell receptor beta chains from the same sample are listed, as sequenced in a study of blood T cell repertoires in COVID-19. The method was immunoSEQ multiplex PCR; TCRdb's version includes in-frame clones alone and lacks a portion of them. The data hold some 110,000 clones, with around four fifths observed a single time. The sample comprised peripheral blood. Receptors originate from a woman between 65 and 79 years old with acute or convalescent COVID-19.

As regards this clone: A read error may account for a junction end that differs from germline. The chain combines TRBV6-5 with TRBJ1-2, with a weak D call TRBD1 (6 bases). The CDR3 is 14 residues long. Germline CDR1 and CDR2: MNHEY and SVGAGI. As DNA, the CDR3 is TGTGCCAGCAGTCCACAGGGAGTTAACCATGGCTACACCTTC. It codes for CASSPQGVNHGYTF.

The J gene is TRBJ1-6, the V gene TRBV28; 8 bases line up with TRBD1. This CDR3 has 12 amino acids. Per the germline V gene, CDR1 is MDHEN and CDR2 is SYDVKM. Trimming at V came to 1 base and at J to 17 bases, leaving 4 bases not matched to a gene. The DNA of the CDR3 is TGTGCCAGCAGTTTATCAGGGGGCGGGATCCACTTT. It translates to CASSLSGGGIHF.

This sequence joins TRBV30 and TRBJ2-3, with D perhaps TRBD2 (7 bases). V was pared by 3 bases and J by 4 bases, with 14 bases between. The germline V gene encodes CDR1 GTSNPN and CDR2 SVGIG (reference sequence). This CDR3 region has 14 residues. The CDR3 nucleotides are TGTGCCTGGAGGGGGGGGGCCCCTGCAGATACGCAGTATTTT. Protein product: CAWRGGAPADTQYF.

This clone was picked up a small number of times. The chain combines TRBV5-1 with TRBJ2-1; no clear D. Trimming stripped 0 bases from V and 4 bases from J, with 14 bases between. Germline assignment: CDR1 SGHRS and CDR2 YFSETQ. CDR3 size: 16 residues. This CDR3 is CASSLGQRLIYNEQFF. The DNA for the CDR3 is TGCGCCAGCAGCTTGGGCCAGCGCCTTATTTACAATGAGCAGTTCTTC.

In this sample, this clone turned up once. The J gene is TRBJ2-3, the V gene TRBV7-2; D might be TRBD2 (5 bases). This CDR3 region has 15 residues. Germline CDR1 and CDR2: SGHTA and FQGNSA. V lost 0 bases and J lost 0, with 7 bases in between. For the CDR3, the DNA is TGTGCCAGCAGCTTAGCGGGAGCTAGCACAGATACGCAGTATTTT. It yields the protein CASSLAGASTDTQYF.

The chain has TRBV18 and TRBJ2-1; weak D call: TRBD2 (5 bases). Germline assignment: CDR1 KGHSH and CDR2 LQKENI. This CDR3 has 15 amino acids. With 0 bases removed from V and 0 bases from J, the gap between germline ends came to 6 bases. The DNA of the CDR3 is TGTGCCAGCTCACCACCCGGGATCTCCTACAATGAGCAGTTCTTC. Encoded protein: CASSPPGISYNEQFF.

This clone has just a few counts. This chain connects TRBV19 to TRBJ1-5, with 7 bases lining up with TRBD1. J gave up 7 bases and V 3 bases, and 9 bases lay outside the gene matches. Germline lookup yields CDR1 LNHDA and CDR2 SQIVND (reference sequence). CDR3 size: 15 residues. The DNA of the CDR3 is TGTGCCAGTAGTATTGTGGCGTCAGGGGGACAGCCCCAGCATTTT. Its protein product is CASSIVASGGQPQHF.

This clone turned up a few times. The chain has TRBV7-9 and TRBJ2-2; 7 nucleotides match TRBD2. The CDR3 is 14 residues long. V lost 5 bases to trimming and J lost 7 bases; unmatched junction nucleotides: 7. In germline, CDR1 is SEHNR, CDR2 FQNEAQ (reference sequence). CDR3 amino acids: CASSLWTSNGELFF. The CDR3 nucleotides are TGTGCCAGCAGCCTATGGACTAGTAACGGGGAGCTGTTTTTT.

This chain links TRBV18 with TRBJ1-4; 8 bases are a match to TRBD1. CDR1 KGHSH and CDR2 LQKENI come from the germline V gene. CDR3 size: 16 residues. J lost 2 bases, V lost 0 bases, and 2 bases had no gene match. Here the CDR3 DNA reads TGTGCCAGCTCACCACCAGGGGACAGGACTAATGAAAAACTGTTTTTT. It translates to CASSPPGDRTNEKLFF.

The chain links TRBV28 to TRBJ2-3, with 7 nucleotides matching TRBD2. Looked up from germline, CDR1 is MDHEN and CDR2 is SYDVKM. The CDR3 consists of 14 residues. The ends lost 2 bases at V and 4 bases at J; junction bases unmatched: 3. CDR3 sequence (DNA): TGTGCCAGCAGTTTAAGCGGGAAGGCAGATACGCAGTATTTT. This translates into CASSLSGKADTQYF.

This clone appeared a few times. The gene calls are TRBV5-1 and TRBJ1-1, with 7 bases identical to TRBD1. Germline CDR1 SGHRS, CDR2 YFSETQ. The CDR3 contains 14 residues. Trimming cost V 4 bases and J 4 bases; bases outside gene matches: 7. The CDR3 sequence is CASSGLAGGTEAFF. The CDR3 nucleotides read TGCGCCAGCAGCGGGTTGGCAGGGGGCACTGAAGCTTTCTTT.

The chain is built from TRBV5-4 and TRBJ1-2, with 7 bases fitting TRBD1. The germline gives CDR1 SGHNT, CDR2 YYREEE (reference sequence). With 2 bases clipped from V and 4 bases from J, the junction kept 8 bases outside the gene matches. The CDR3 consists of 15 residues. CDR3 coding DNA: TGTGCCAGCAGCTTTAGGGGGCGATCCATCTATGGCTACACCTTC. Translation: CASSFRGRSIYGYTF.

This chain links TRBV19 with TRBJ2-6, with D perhaps TRBD2 (5 bases). In germline, CDR1 is LNHDA, CDR2 SQIVND (reference sequence). Trimming cost V 5 bases and J 0 bases, with 14 bases left between them. This CDR3 spans 17 amino acids. This CDR3 is CASSAFTGNSGANVLTF. The CDR3 nucleotides read TGTGCCAGTAGTGCCTTCACGGGGAACTCTGGGGCCAACGTCCTGACTTTC.

This chain connects TRBV5-1 to TRBJ1-1; D call uncertain. The ends were cut back, 5 bases at V and 0 bases at J, with 11 bases in the middle. Germline CDR1 and CDR2: SGHRS and YFSETQ. The CDR3 sequence is 14 residues long. The CDR3, as DNA: TGCGCCAGCAGTTCACAGCTACTGAACACTGAAGCTTTCTTT. Protein product: CASSSQLLNTEAFF.